The clone carrying this TCR beta chain was found a few times. Allocation to cohorts depended on clinical history reported by the participants. The CDR3 is 18 residues long. Germline lookup yields CDR1 SGHRS and CDR2 YFSETQ. Unmatched junction bases numbered 16, after V lost 1 base and J lost 6 bases. Method: immunoSEQ multiplex PCR; TCRdb's copy keeps in-frame clones and lacks some. The sample holds a few hundred thousand clones; 80% to 85% are singletons and the top ten take around 3.7%. This sample stems from a study of blood T cell repertoires in COVID-19. For the study at large: Donors in the United States, Italy and Spain gave samples during acute or convalescent COVID-19. From T cells, B-cell-depleted T cells, or PBMCs came the material, which was cDNA or gDNA.

The TCR sequence derives from a man in his fifties or sixties who had recovered from COVID-19. What was sequenced was PBMCs or T cells enriched from blood (not recorded which). This sequence joins TRBV5-1 and TRBJ2-1; TRBD2 aligns across 7 bases. The CDR3 bases are TGCGCCAGCAGCTTGCAAGGGGTAGCGGGTACCTCAATCAATGAGCAGTTCTTC. Its translation: CASSLQGVAGTSINEQFF.